This TCR beta chain comes out of a study of PD-1 blockade in classical Hodgkin lymphoma. Assay used: immunoSEQ multiplex PCR; TCRdb lists only in-frame clones, some missing. The table lists approximately 89,000 clones, 83% of them singletons, with more than 15% in the top ten. As for time point: cycle 4 day 1 (C4D1), after six to seven weeks of nivolumab. Every one of the patients relapsed after autologous stem cell transplantation (brentuximab vedotin exposure was variable). Regarding the study as a whole: Those patients who began receiving nivolumab less than 1 year after ASCT had lower diversity, and they were excluded. The causes of the repertoire differences, possibly disease activity or prior therapy, remain undefined.

Worth noting for this clone: Antigen: not known.

The junction had 9 bases not matched to a gene; V was cut back by 5 bases and J by 6 bases. From germline, CDR1 is LNHDA and CDR2 SQIVND (reference sequence). The CDR3 length is 15 residues. The sample in question was peripheral blood mononuclear cells (PBMCs), obtained before the fourth cycle of nivolumab. The clonotype was recovered from a human donor with classical Hodgkin lymphoma. This sequence joins TRBV19 and TRBJ2-3; TRBD1 agrees at 9 bases. The CDR3 DNA reads TGTGCCAGTAGTCCAAGGACAGGGGCAACCGATACGCAGTATTTT. Amino acids: CASSPRTGATDTQYF.